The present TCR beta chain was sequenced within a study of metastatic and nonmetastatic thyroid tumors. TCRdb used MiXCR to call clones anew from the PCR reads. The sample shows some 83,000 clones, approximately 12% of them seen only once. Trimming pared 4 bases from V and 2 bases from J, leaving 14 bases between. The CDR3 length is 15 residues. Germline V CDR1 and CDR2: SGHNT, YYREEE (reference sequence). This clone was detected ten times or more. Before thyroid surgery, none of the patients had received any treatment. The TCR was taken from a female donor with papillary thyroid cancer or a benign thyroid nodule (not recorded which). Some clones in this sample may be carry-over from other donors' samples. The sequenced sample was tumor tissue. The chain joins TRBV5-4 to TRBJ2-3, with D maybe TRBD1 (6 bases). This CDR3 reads CASSPTGPLTDTQYF. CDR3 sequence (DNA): TGTGCCAGCAGCCCCACAGGGCCCCTCACAGATACGCAGTATTTT.